This is a list of T cell receptor beta chains from one sample in a study of shared clonotypes between healthy human individuals. Sequencing was performed with immunoSEQ multiplex PCR; in TCRdb, only in-frame clones are kept and a portion is missing. The sample shows about 530,000 clones, almost 97% of them seen only once. Sequencing input: naive CD4+ T cells sorted from blood. All receptors derive from a woman in her 30s in good health. Each CDR3 is given with its conserved first and last residue. D genes are given only for firm matches. Clone sizes are given selectively: once, few, many, or a class where the clone is expanded.

CDR3 length	clone size	J gene	D gene	V gene	CDR3 protein	CDR3 DNA
16	NA	TRBJ2-7	TRBD2	TRBV11-2	CASSPGLLAGGSEQYF	TGTGCCAGCAGCCCCGGGTTGTTAGCGGGAGGTAGCGAGCAGTACTTC
15	NA	TRBJ2-7	NA	TRBV6-4	CASSDGGEDSYEQYF	TGTGCCAGCAGTGATGGGGGAGAGGATTCCTACGAGCAGTACTTC
15	NA	TRBJ2-7	TRBD2	TRBV4-1	CASSPRGAGGYEQYF	TGCGCCAGCAGCCCCCGGGGAGCGGGAGGTTACGAGCAGTACTTC
15	NA	TRBJ1-2	TRBD1	TRBV5-1	CASSGPGQGGDGYTF	TGCGCCAGCAGCGGACCGGGACAGGGAGGCGATGGCTACACCTTC
15	once	TRBJ1-1	TRBD1	TRBV2	CASSLRQGAGTEAFF	TGTGCCAGCAGTCTGAGACAGGGGGCTGGGACTGAAGCTTTCTTT
15	NA	TRBJ2-7	TRBD2	TRBV5-1	CASSLGLAAVYEQYF	TGCGCCAGCAGCTTGGGACTAGCGGCCGTCTACGAGCAGTACTTC
18	NA	TRBJ2-4	TRBD2	TRBV28	CASSLSPGLAGGQNIQYF	TGTGCCAGCAGTTTATCCCCGGGACTAGCGGGAGGGCAGAACATTCAGTACTTC
15	NA	TRBJ1-5	TRBD1	TRBV19	CASNRDRGFLEPQHF	TGTGCCAGTAACCGGGACAGGGGATTTTTGGAGCCCCAGCATTTT
12	NA	TRBJ2-7	NA	TRBV29-1	CSVGGAGSEQYF	TGCAGCGTAGGGGGGGCAGGGTCCGAGCAGTACTTC
14	NA	TRBJ2-6	NA	TRBV5-4	CASSPVSGANVLTF	TGTGCCAGCAGCCCTGTATCTGGGGCCAACGTCCTGACTTTC
14	NA	TRBJ2-3	TRBD2	TRBV27	CASSFAGGPDTQYF	TGTGCCAGCAGTTTTGCGGGGGGCCCAGATACGCAGTATTTT
11	NA	TRBJ2-7	NA	TRBV28	CASSLDYEQYF	TGTGCCAGCAGTTTAGATTACGAGCAGTACTTC
14	few	TRBJ2-2	NA	TRBV18	CASSPRSEAGELFF	TGTGCCAGCTCACCAAGGTCCGAAGCCGGGGAGCTGTTTTTT
13	NA	TRBJ2-7	NA	TRBV28	CASSRAGANEQYF	TGTGCCAGCAGCCGAGCAGGGGCGAACGAGCAGTACTTC
14	NA	TRBJ2-5	NA	TRBV4-1	CASSQGRLQETQYF	TGCGCCAGCAGCCAAGGTAGATTGCAAGAGACCCAGTACTTC
15	NA	TRBJ1-1	TRBD1	TRBV4-1	CASSQDRGSNTEAFF	TGCGCCAGCAGCCAGGACAGGGGGTCGAACACTGAAGCTTTCTTT
17	NA	TRBJ1-1	NA	TRBV7-9	CASSFPQSGRLYTEAFF	TGTGCCAGCAGCTTTCCTCAGTCGGGTAGATTATACACTGAAGCTTTCTTT
11	NA	TRBJ2-7	TRBD2	TRBV28	CASRSLAGLYF	TGTGCCAGCAGATCCCTAGCGGGCCTATACTTC
17	NA	TRBJ2-1	NA	TRBV4-1	CASSHGGARSKLNEQFF	TGCGCCAGCAGCCATGGAGGCGCAAGATCCAAATTAAATGAGCAGTTCTTC
16	NA	TRBJ2-5	TRBD2	TRBV9	CASSRGLADRQETQYF	TGTGCCAGCAGCCGTGGACTAGCCGACCGTCAAGAGACCCAGTACTTC
15	NA	TRBJ2-6	NA	TRBV19	CASTGTHSGANVLTF	TGTGCCAGCACGGGGACTCATTCTGGGGCCAACGTCCTGACTTTC
13	NA	TRBJ2-7	NA	TRBV10-1	CASSESPRSEQYF	TGCGCCAGCAGTGAGTCTCCAAGGAGCGAGCAGTACTTC
16	NA	TRBJ2-7	TRBD2	TRBV7-9	CASSLYGTSGRDEQYF	TGTGCCAGCAGCTTATACGGGACTAGCGGGAGAGACGAGCAGTACTTC
15	NA	TRBJ2-3	NA	TRBV5-1	CASSVSGGSTDTQYF	TGCGCCAGCAGTGTTAGTGGGGGGTCCACAGATACGCAGTATTTT
13	NA	TRBJ2-2	TRBD1	TRBV2	CASWDRNTGELFF	TGTGCCAGTTGGGACAGAAACACCGGGGAGCTGTTTTTT
15	NA	TRBJ1-3	TRBD1	TRBV27	CASSRDRASGNTIYF	TGTGCCAGCAGCCGCGACAGGGCCTCTGGAAACACCATATATTTT
16	NA	TRBJ2-7	TRBD2	TRBV9	CASSVGLGRATYEQYF	TGTGCCAGCAGCGTCGGCCTCGGGAGGGCAACCTACGAGCAGTACTTC
16	NA	TRBJ1-6	TRBD1	TRBV11-2	CASSSKTGTGDSPLHF	TGTGCCAGCAGCTCAAAGACCGGGACAGGGGATTCACCCCTCCACTTT
16	NA	TRBJ1-3	NA	TRBV5-5	CASSLNWAIPGNTIYF	TGTGCCAGCAGCTTGAATTGGGCGATCCCTGGAAACACCATATATTTT
16	once	TRBJ2-1	TRBD2	TRBV5-8	CASSLTAVAGVNEQFF	TGTGCCAGCAGCCTGACCGCAGTAGCGGGAGTTAATGAGCAGTTCTTC
16	NA	TRBJ2-2	NA	TRBV5-1	CASSFGLPTNTGELFF	TGCGCCAGCAGCTTCGGACTGCCAACGAACACCGGGGAGCTGTTTTTT
12	NA	TRBJ2-3	NA	TRBV28	CASRGSTDTQYF	TGTGCCAGTAGGGGCAGCACAGATACGCAGTATTTT
17	NA	TRBJ2-3	TRBD2	TRBV15	CATSRDGVAGGSDTQYF	TGTGCCACCAGCAGAGATGGAGTGGCGGGAGGCTCAGATACGCAGTATTTT
13	NA	TRBJ2-5	TRBD2	TRBV4-2	CASSLSGRETQYF	TGTGCCAGCAGCCTCAGCGGGAGAGAGACCCAGTACTTC
15	once	TRBJ2-1	NA	TRBV28	CASSFHGAKNNEQFF	TGTGCCAGCAGTTTTCACGGGGCTAAGAACAATGAGCAGTTCTTC
11	NA	TRBJ2-7	NA	TRBV30	CAWRQATEQYF	TGTGCCTGGAGACAAGCCACGGAGCAGTACTTC
13	NA	TRBJ2-4	TRBD2	TRBV5-4	CASSERESNIQYF	TGTGCCAGCAGTGAGCGGGAGAGCAACATTCAGTACTTC
16	NA	TRBJ2-6	NA	TRBV11-2	CASSLLYSSGANVLTF	TGTGCCAGCAGCTTATTATACAGCTCTGGGGCCAACGTCCTGACTTTC
14	NA	TRBJ2-7	TRBD1	TRBV5-1	CASGTGTESYEQYF	TGCGCCAGCGGCACCGGGACAGAGTCTTACGAGCAGTACTTC
12	NA	TRBJ2-7	NA	TRBV14	CASSPSSYEQYF	TGTGCCAGCAGCCCATCCTCCTACGAGCAGTACTTC
15	NA	TRBJ2-5	NA	TRBV19	CASSIGNRAQETQYF	TGTGCCAGTAGTATAGGGAACAGGGCTCAAGAGACCCAGTACTTC
21	NA	TRBJ2-7	TRBD2	TRBV4-2	CASSQGPGAGLAGGPIYEQYF	TGTGCCAGCAGCCAGGGTCCCGGGGCGGGACTAGCGGGAGGGCCTATCTACGAGCAGTACTTC
15	NA	TRBJ2-2	NA	TRBV28	CASRTRQGNTGELFF	TGTGCCAGCAGGACTAGACAGGGGAACACCGGGGAGCTGTTTTTT
15	NA	TRBJ2-7	NA	TRBV28	CASSSPGVGSHEQYF	TGTGCCAGCAGTTCCCCCGGGGTCGGAAGCCACGAGCAGTACTTC
15	NA	TRBJ2-7	NA	TRBV28	CATGGYGTVTYEQYF	TGTGCCACCGGGGGCTACGGGACAGTGACCTACGAGCAGTACTTC
14	NA	TRBJ2-2	NA	TRBV4-1	CASSRAAATGELFF	TGCGCCAGCAGCCGTGCGGCAGCCACCGGGGAGCTGTTTTTT
15	NA	TRBJ1-5	TRBD1	TRBV6-5	CASRPTGQGNQPQHF	TGTGCCAGCAGGCCGACAGGGCAGGGCAATCAGCCCCAGCATTTT
13	NA	TRBJ2-7	NA	TRBV7-2	CASSLGVAYEQYF	TGTGCCAGCAGCTTAGGGGTTGCCTACGAGCAGTACTTC
16	NA	TRBJ2-7	TRBD2	TRBV27	CASSLPSSGANYEQYF	TGTGCCAGCAGTTTACCCTCTAGCGGGGCGAACTACGAGCAGTACTTC
12	NA	TRBJ2-1	TRBD2	TRBV2	CASSGTSREQFF	TGTGCCAGCAGCGGGACTAGCCGAGAGCAGTTCTTC
16	once	TRBJ2-7	NA	TRBV28	CASSSWTLRVSYEQYF	TGTGCCAGCAGCTCCTGGACCCTACGGGTGAGTTACGAGCAGTACTTC
14	once	TRBJ1-5	TRBD1	TRBV5-1	CASSPGTGNQPQHF	TGCGCCAGCAGCCCCGGGACAGGAAATCAGCCCCAGCATTTT
15	NA	TRBJ2-7	TRBD1	TRBV2	CASSQDRAGYYEQYF	TGTGCCAGCAGCCAAGACAGGGCAGGGTACTACGAGCAGTACTTC
13	NA	TRBJ1-4	TRBD1	TRBV7-9	CASSFWTGAKLFF	TGTGCCAGCAGCTTTTGGACAGGGGCAAAACTGTTTTTT
16	NA	TRBJ2-5	NA	TRBV5-1	CASSYGPGPIQETQYF	TGCGCCAGCAGCTACGGACCGGGACCGATACAAGAGACCCAGTACTTC
15	once	TRBJ1-1	NA	TRBV5-4	CASSLALGENTEAFF	TGTGCCAGCAGCTTGGCCTTGGGGGAAAACACTGAAGCTTTCTTT
14	NA	TRBJ1-5	NA	TRBV6-1	CASSRRGGNQPQHF	TGTGCCAGCAGTCGTAGGGGGGGCAACCAGCCCCAGCATTTT
15	NA	TRBJ2-1	TRBD2	TRBV7-2	CASSLVGGSSVEQFF	TGTGCCAGCAGCTTAGTGGGCGGGAGTTCGGTTGAGCAGTTCTTC
15	NA	TRBJ1-5	NA	TRBV6-5	CASRSQSGLNQPQHF	TGTGCCAGCAGGTCCCAGTCAGGGCTTAATCAGCCCCAGCATTTT